Detailed here is one T cell receptor (beta chain). This CDR3 spans 17 amino acids. V trimming: 1 base; J trimming: 4 bases; junction bases outside the gene matches: 8. Looked up from germline, CDR1 is LGHNA and CDR2 is YSLEER. Ages ranged from about 18 to 90 years, with residence in 20 to 30 US areas. Clinical history as reported by participants underpinned cohort assignment. This sample is part of a study of blood T cell repertoires in COVID-19. Study-level information: Spain, Italy and the United States supplied samples that represented acute and convalescent COVID-19.

Methods used by the authors: Nucleated cell counts were estimated from reference gene primer amplification. Clones were sequenced by immunoSEQ multiplex PCR, and TCRdb holds only the in-frame ones, with some missing. V and J calls plus clone size are reproduced from that table; the DNA served to infer D and trimming. Of about 200,000 clones in the sample, 80% to 85% were seen once. This sequence originates from a woman aged 50 to 60 with acute COVID-19. Sequencing was performed on PBMCs or T cells enriched from blood (not recorded which). The chain uses TRBV4-3 and TRBJ2-2, with 8 bases lining up with TRBD2. The CDR3 DNA reads as TGCGCCAGCAGCCAAGGCCTCGGGGGGGGCCCCACCGGGGAGCTGTTTTTT. Translation gives CASSQGLGGGPTGELFF.